Below, one T cell receptor beta chain is given with its context. This entry comes from a study of T-cell reconstitution after alpha-beta-depleted transplantation in children. A library of TCRbeta sequences, prepared with unique molecular identifiers, was generated. One entry per CDR3 protein results from TCRdb running MiXCR on the PCR reads. The sample yields about 980,000 distinct CDR3 sequences, about 30% seen once. V lost 0 bases, J lost 6 bases, and 13 bases lay in between. The CDR3 runs to 14 residues. The germline V gene encodes CDR1 SGHRS and CDR2 YFSETQ. This TCR came from a boy under two years old who had a stem cell transplant for SCID, so the T cells may come from the graft donor. Here the sequenced sample was PBMCs, mostly from graft donor cells, taken 360 days after TCRalphabeta/CD19-depleted stem cell transplant. The chain joins TRBV5-1 to TRBJ2-7; perhaps D is TRBD1 or TRBD2 (5 bases each). CDR3 nucleotides: TGCGCCAGCAGCTTGGGGAAGGGGAGCTGCGAGCAGTACTTC. Protein: CASSLGKGSCEQYF. The full variable domain, in which reference TRBV5-1 and TRBJ2-7 provide the parts outside the CDR3, is KAGVTQTPRYLIKTRGQQVTLSCSPISGHRSVSWYQQTPGQGLQFLFEYFSETQRNKGNFPGRFSGRQFSNSRSEMNVSTLELGDSALYLCASSLGKGSCEQYFGPGTRLTVT.